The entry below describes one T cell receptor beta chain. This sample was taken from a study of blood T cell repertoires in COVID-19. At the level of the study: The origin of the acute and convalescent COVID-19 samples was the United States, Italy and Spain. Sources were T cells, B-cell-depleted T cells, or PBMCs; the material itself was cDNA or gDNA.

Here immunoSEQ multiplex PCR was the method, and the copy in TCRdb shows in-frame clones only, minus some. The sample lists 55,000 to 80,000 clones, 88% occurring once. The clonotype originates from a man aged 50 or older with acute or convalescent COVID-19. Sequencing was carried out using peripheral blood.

This CDR3 is CASSSPGQNLGEAFF. Written as DNA, the CDR3 is TGTGCCAGCAGCTCACCGGGACAGAATTTAGGCGAAGCTTTCTTT. This sequence joins TRBV11-2 and TRBJ1-1; 7 bases map to TRBD1. The J segment lost 8 bases and the V segment lost 4 bases, leaving 13 bases of the junction unmatched. The CDR3 has 15 residues. Germline CDR1 reads SGHAT; CDR2 reads FQNNGV.